This TCR beta chain stems from a study of blood T cell repertoires in COVID-19. Germline V gene data show CDR1 as LGHDT and CDR2 as YNNKEL (reference sequence). CDR3 size: 15 residues. V was pared by 1 base and J by 3 bases, with 10 bases between. Under the authors' procedure: Nucleated cell number was recorded as an estimate derived from reference gene primer amplification. The assay was immunoSEQ multiplex PCR, and TCRdb's table has in-frame clones only and misses some. V and J calls and clone size are those listed in that table; D and trimming were worked out from the DNA. Of about 300,000 clones in the sample, about nine tenths were seen once.

The V and J genes are TRBV3-1 (or the pseudogene TRBV3-2) and TRBJ2-1; maybe TRBD2 (5 bases). The receptor's source is a woman under 40 with COVID-19, enrolled during active disease. Specimen: peripheral blood. CDR3 DNA: TGTGCCAGCAGCCAAGCGGGATTCGTCTACAATGAGCAGTTCTTC. Translation gives CASSQAGFVYNEQFF.